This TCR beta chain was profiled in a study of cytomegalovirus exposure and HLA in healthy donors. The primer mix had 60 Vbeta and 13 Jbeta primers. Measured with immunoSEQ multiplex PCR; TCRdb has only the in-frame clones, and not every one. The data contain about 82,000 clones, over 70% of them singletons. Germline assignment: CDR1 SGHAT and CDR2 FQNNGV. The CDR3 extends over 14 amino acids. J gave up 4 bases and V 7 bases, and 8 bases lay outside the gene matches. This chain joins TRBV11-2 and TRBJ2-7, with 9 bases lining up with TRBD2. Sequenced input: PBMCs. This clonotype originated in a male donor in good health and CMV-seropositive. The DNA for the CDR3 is TGTGCCAGCATGAAGACTAGCGGAGTATACGAGCAGTACTTC. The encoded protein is CASMKTSGVYEQYF.